The 2 T cell receptor beta chains given below trace back to one sample, sequenced in a study of cytomegalovirus exposure and HLA in healthy donors. Primers for the PCR totalled 60 Vbeta and 13 Jbeta. Sequencing was performed with immunoSEQ multiplex PCR; in TCRdb, only in-frame clones are kept and a portion is missing. This table holds some 130,000 clones. The sample comprised PBMCs. The receptors derive from a woman aged 40 to 50 in good health and CMV-seronegative.

The V call is TRBV6-4, the J call TRBJ2-5; D gene uncertain. The V gene's germline CDR1 is MRHNA and CDR2 SNTAGT. The CDR3 covers 15 residues. V lost 2 bases to trimming and J lost 2 bases, with 12 bases between them. The CDR3 DNA sequence: TGTGCCAGCAGTGACGTAGCTAAATGGCAAGAGACCCAGTACTTC. Its protein product is CASSDVAKWQETQYF.

The V and J genes are TRBV2 and TRBJ2-3, with TRBD2 matching over 13 bases. Germline CDR1 SNHLY, CDR2 FYNNEI. Trimming at V came to 7 bases and at J to 6 bases, leaving 7 bases not matched to a gene. The CDR3 runs 15 residues. CDR3 nucleotides: TGTGCCAGCAAGGGCACTAGCGGGGGGGAGGATACGCAGTATTTT. It translates to CASKGTSGGEDTQYF.